A single sample gave rise to the 24 T cell receptor beta chains below, sequenced in a study of response to subunit inactivated influenza vaccine. TCRdb processed the RT-PCR reads anew with MiXCR; each CDR3 protein has one entry. In the table there are about 500,000 distinct CDR3 sequences, 15% to 20% of which are singletons. The sample was CD4+ T cells sorted from PBMCs, taken less than 30 months after vaccination. The receptors come from a man aged 45 to 70 who received an inactivated influenza vaccine.

This clonotype came up a few times. This rearrangement joins TRBV3-1 to TRBJ1-4; 7 bases are a match to TRBD1. V gave up 4 bases and J gave up 7 bases; unmatched junction bases: 9. The CDR3 covers 15 residues. CDR1 is LGHDT and CDR2 is YNNKEL in the germline V gene (reference sequence). The CDR3 here is CASSLPTGRTEKLFF. The CDR3, as DNA: TGTGCCAGCAGCCTTCCGACAGGGCGGACTGAAAAACTGTTTTTT.

There are a few counts of this clonotype. The V gene is TRBV11-2, the J gene TRBJ2-3, with D perhaps matching TRBD1 (6 bases). Trimming removed 3 bases from V and 6 bases from J, with 16 bases in between. This CDR3 has 15 amino acids. CDR1 SGHAT and CDR2 FQNNGV come from the germline V gene. For the CDR3, the DNA is TGTGCCAGCAGCTTCCGGGCCCCGAGGGGGGATACGCAGTATTTT. It yields the protein CASSFRAPRGDTQYF.

This clonotype was recorded many times. The chain employs TRBV6-2 or TRBV6-3 and TRBJ2-3; 7 bases line up with TRBD2. V shed 4 bases, J shed 4 bases, and the junction held 14 bases outside the gene matches. The CDR3 covers 17 residues. The V gene's germline CDR1 is MNHEY and CDR2 SVGEGT. CDR3 coding DNA: TGTGCCAGCAGTTCTGACTACCCGGCGGGAGTTGCAGATACGCAGTATTTT. Its protein product is CASSSDYPAGVADTQYF.

The chain recombines TRBV20-1 with TRBJ2-5, with no clear D. The CDR3 covers 13 residues. The germline V and J ends were trimmed by 5 bases and 5 bases, with 15 bases remaining between them. Germline values: CDR1 DFQATT, CDR2 SNEGSKA (reference sequence). In nucleotides, the CDR3 is TGCAGTGCTCCCCGGCCCCCAAGGGAGACCCAGTACTTC. It codes for CSAPRPPRETQYF.

The CDR3 loop reads CASSRGQGAANEQFF. The CDR3 DNA reads as TGCGCCAGCAGCCGGGGACAGGGGGCGGCAAATGAGCAGTTCTTC. The J gene is TRBJ2-1, the V gene TRBV4-1; TRBD1 aligns across 12 bases. Germline lookup yields CDR1 MGHRA and CDR2 YSYEKL. The CDR3 consists of 15 residues. The J segment lost 7 bases and the V segment lost 4 bases, leaving 5 bases of the junction unmatched.

Only a few counts were recorded for this clonotype. J is TRBJ2-5 and V is TRBV5-1; TRBD2 aligns across 10 bases. Germline lookup yields CDR1 SGHRS and CDR2 YFSETQ. Germline trimming cut 0 bases from V and 2 bases from J; bases unmatched to any gene: 10. This CDR3 spans 18 amino acids. In nucleotides, the CDR3 is TGCGCCAGCAGCTTGGAGGCTAGCGGGGGAGTCATACAAGAGACCCAGTACTTC. Translated, it gives CASSLEASGGVIQETQYF.

This chain connects TRBV9 to TRBJ2-1, with TRBD2 matching over 9 bases. Germline trimming cut 3 bases from V and 4 bases from J; bases unmatched to any gene: 5. The CDR3 has 15 amino acids. Germline V gene lookup returns CDR1 SGDLS and CDR2 YYNGEE. In nucleotides, the CDR3 is TGTGCCAGCAGCGGTAGCGGGGGACCTTACAATGAGCAGTTCTTC. It is translated as CASSGSGGPYNEQFF.

The V gene is TRBV10-3, the J gene TRBJ2-1; TRBD2 matches at 11 bases. Germline CDR1 reads ENHRY; CDR2 reads SYGVKD. Trimming at V came to 0 bases and at J to 2 bases, leaving 0 bases not matched to a gene. This CDR3 spans 16 amino acids. In DNA form, the CDR3 reads TGTGCCATCAGTGAGTCGACTAGCGGGACCTACAATGAGCAGTTCTTC. Protein sequence: CAISESTSGTYNEQFF.

V and J are TRBV5-1 and TRBJ2-3, with TRBD2 matching 8 bases. After removal of 0 bases from V and 0 bases from J, the junction contained 3 bases not matched to a gene. Germline CDR1 reads SGHRS; CDR2 reads YFSETQ. The CDR3 runs 16 residues. CDR3 DNA: TGCGCCAGCAGCTTGGGGACTAGCTTCAGCACAGATACGCAGTATTTT. Protein product: CASSLGTSFSTDTQYF.

The chain uses TRBV4-2 and TRBJ2-1; D perhaps matches TRBD2 (6 bases). Between the trimmed V and J ends, which lost 3 bases and 1 base, there was a span of 7 bases. Germline assignment: CDR1 LGHNA and CDR2 YNFKEQ. The CDR3 covers 14 residues. The CDR3 region is CASSQGGSYNEQFF. CDR3 nucleotide sequence: TGTGCCAGCAGCCAGGGGGGATCCTACAATGAGCAGTTCTTC.

This clonotype was counted at least ten times. The chain recombines TRBV20-1 with TRBJ2-3, with D unclear. Germline-derived CDR1 and CDR2 are DFQATT and SNEGSKA (reference sequence). Trimming cost V 4 bases and J 2 bases, with 7 bases left between them. This CDR3 comprises 12 residues. The CDR3 DNA reads TGCAGTGCTATAGACAACACAGATACGCAGTATTTT. Translating gives CSAIDNTDTQYF.

This chain connects TRBV5-1 to TRBJ1-5; D is possibly TRBD1 (5 bases). The length of the CDR3 is 14 residues. Germline V gene sequence: CDR1 SGHRS, CDR2 YFSETQ. The germline V and J ends were trimmed by 0 bases and 9 bases, with 13 bases remaining between them. The CDR3 is CASSLDGGSWPQHF. The CDR3 coding sequence is TGCGCCAGCAGCTTGGACGGGGGTTCCTGGCCCCAGCATTTT. Full variable domain (missing parts from reference TRBV5-1 and TRBJ1-5): KAGVTQTPRYLIKTRGQQVTLSCSPISGHRSVSWYQQTPGQGLQFLFEYFSETQRNKGNFPGRFSGRQFSNSRSEMNVSTLELGDSALYLCASSLDGGSWPQHFGDGTRLSIL.

The chain carries TRBV6-5 and TRBJ2-3, with D hard to call. V lost 0 bases and J 1 base, leaving 5 bases between the germline ends. The CDR3 covers 14 residues. The germline V gene encodes CDR1 MNHEY and CDR2 SVGAGI. CDR3 amino acids: CASSYSTGTDTQYF. CDR3 DNA: TGTGCCAGCAGTTACTCGACCGGCACAGATACGCAGTATTTT.

V usage is TRBV9 and J usage is TRBJ2-1; D uncertain. Germline V CDR1 and CDR2: SGDLS, YYNGEE. The length of the CDR3 is 15 residues. Trimming took off 1 base at V and 1 base at J, with 9 bases between the two ends. The DNA of the CDR3 is TGTGCCAGCAGCGTAAATGCGGAATCCTACAATGAGCAGTTCTTC. Amino acids: CASSVNAESYNEQFF. The entire variable domain, with the rest obtained from reference TRBV9 and TRBJ2-1, is as follows: DSGVTQTPKHLITATGQRVTLRCSPRSGDLSVYWYQQSLDQGLQFLIQYYNGEERAKGNILERFSAQQFPDLHSELNLSSLELGDSALYFCASSVNAESYNEQFFGPGTRLTVL.

The V call is TRBV11-2, the J call TRBJ2-7; 11 nucleotides line up with TRBD2. Germline V lookup: CDR1 SGHAT, CDR2 FQNNGV. This CDR3 comprises 17 residues. J gave up 0 bases and V 5 bases, and 9 bases lay outside the gene matches. CDR3 nucleotides: TGTGCCAGCAGCCTATCGACTAGCGGGGTTAGCTCCTACGAGCAGTACTTC. Protein sequence: CASSLSTSGVSSYEQYF.

The V call is TRBV2, the J call TRBJ2-1; TRBD1 aligns across 7 bases. This CDR3 contains 13 residues. CDR1 and CDR2 (germline): SNHLY, FYNNEI. V was clipped by 4 bases and J by 7 bases; unmatched bases: 4. The CDR3 nucleotides read TGTGCCAGCAGTGCGGACAGGCGTAATGAGCAGTTCTTC. Amino acid sequence: CASSADRRNEQFF.

In this sample, this clonotype turned up a few times. The chain employs TRBV3-1 and TRBJ2-4; D uncertain. The V gene lost 1 base and the J gene lost 5 bases, with 12 bases spanning the gap. CDR1 is LGHDT and CDR2 is YNNKEL in the germline V gene (reference sequence). This CDR3 is 15 amino acids long. CDR3 protein: CASSQGGPSQNIQYF. In DNA, the CDR3 is TGTGCCAGCAGCCAAGGAGGACCCAGCCAAAACATTCAGTACTTC. Full variable domain (missing parts from reference TRBV3-1 and TRBJ2-4): DTAVSQTPKYLVTQMGNDKSIKCEQNLGHDTMYWYKQDSKKFLKIMFSYNNKELIINETVPNRFSPKSPDKAHLNLHINSLELGDSAVYFCASSQGGPSQNIQYFGAGTRLSVL.

This clonotype was seen ten or more times. CDR3 in DNA: TGTGCCAGCAGGTCGATTGGACTTAATGGCTACACCTTC. Its protein is CASRSIGLNGYTF. The gene calls are TRBV12-3 or TRBV12-4 and TRBJ1-2; no firm D call. The CDR3 contains 13 residues. V dropped 6 bases and J dropped 6 bases, with 14 bases sitting between them.

The genes are TRBV2 and TRBJ2-1, with TRBD2 as a possible D gene (6 bases). This CDR3 contains 13 residues. Germline lookup yields CDR1 SNHLY and CDR2 FYNNEI. The ends were cut back, 6 bases at V and 7 bases at J, with 13 bases in the middle. This chain's CDR3 is CASRMESGNEQFF. As DNA, the CDR3 is TGTGCCAGCAGGATGGAGAGCGGGAATGAGCAGTTCTTC.

In its sample, this clonotype was seen a few times. V usage is TRBV4-3 and J usage is TRBJ2-1; 9 nucleotides line up with TRBD2. V gave up 0 bases and J gave up 1 base; unmatched junction bases: 13. The germline CDR1 and CDR2 sequences are LGHNA and YSLEER. The CDR3 consists of 20 residues. The CDR3 loop reads CASSQDDYSGSRGSYNEQFF. For the CDR3, the DNA is TGCGCCAGCAGCCAAGATGATTATAGCGGGAGTCGAGGGTCCTACAATGAGCAGTTCTTC.

The V gene is TRBV4-3, the J gene TRBJ1-5, with D perhaps matching TRBD1 (5 bases). CDR1 and CDR2 from the germline V gene are LGHNA and YSLEER. CDR3 length equals 15 residues. V was shortened by 0 bases and J by 10 bases, with 16 bases between the two germline ends. This chain's CDR3 is CASSQEWTSRVPQHF. For the CDR3, the DNA is TGCGCCAGCAGCCAAGAGTGGACAAGTAGGGTCCCCCAGCATTTT.

This chain uses TRBV29-1 with TRBJ2-1, with D possibly being TRBD2 (6 bases). In germline, CDR1 is SQVTM, CDR2 ANQGSEA. V dropped 7 bases and J dropped 0 bases, with 13 bases sitting between them. This CDR3 is built from 14 residues. CDR3 amino acids: CSAGGSGSYNEQFF. Written as DNA, the CDR3 is TGCAGCGCTGGAGGGAGTGGCTCCTACAATGAGCAGTTCTTC.

The chain uses TRBV20-1 and TRBJ2-1; D is undetermined. The CDR3 consists of 14 residues. The germline gives CDR1 DFQATT, CDR2 SNEGSKA (reference sequence). Trimming removed 6 bases from V and 8 bases from J, with 20 bases in between. The CDR3 loop reads CSALKGASGHEQFF. CDR3 nucleotide sequence: TGCAGTGCCCTAAAGGGCGCTAGTGGGCATGAGCAGTTCTTC.

This clonotype has a handful of counts. The gene calls are TRBV18 and TRBJ2-7; D gene uncertain. The CDR3 consists of 14 residues. Trimming shortened V by 0 bases and J by 2 bases, and 8 bases separated the two germline ends. Germline lookup yields CDR1 KGHSH and CDR2 LQKENI. The CDR3 DNA sequence: TGTGCCAGCTCACCACCGCGTCCGGCCTACGAGCAGTACTTC. Translation: CASSPPRPAYEQYF.